Listed below are T cell receptor beta chains from one sample, sequenced in a study of T cells expressing NK-cell markers. For each CDR3 protein, TCRdb gives one entry from its re-call of the 5' RACE reads, without DNA. The listing contains about 150,000 distinct CDR3 sequences. The material sequenced was blood T cells: a sorted CD56 or NKG2C T cell subset, CD4+ or CD8+ T cells, or bulk PBMC T cells (not recorded which). Every receptor here comes from a woman in her fifties or sixties in good health. Each CDR3 is given with its conserved first and last residue.

V gene	J gene	CDR3 protein
TRBV12-5	TRBJ2-1	CASGWTSGRLGYNEQFF
TRBV12-3/TRBV12-4	TRBJ2-7	CASIGSSYEQYF
TRBV5-1	TRBJ2-1	CASSFSAGGSYNEQFF
TRBV12-3/TRBV12-4	TRBJ2-5	CASSSDLAGPQETQYF
TRBV10-2	TRBJ2-5	CASRGEAGKYF
TRBV5-1	TRBJ2-1	CASSFHPSGAYNEQFF
TRBV15	TRBJ2-4	CATSRDGGRGENIQYF
TRBV15	TRBJ2-1	CATSRDRRGKNNEQFF
TRBV11-2	TRBJ2-7	CASSSRDSTYEQYF
TRBV19	TRBJ2-7	CASSIGTSGYEQYF
TRBV20-1	TRBJ2-3	CSVREGADTQYF
TRBV27	TRBJ1-1	CASALAGPASEAFF
TRBV7-7	TRBJ2-5	CASSLVGGIQETQYF
TRBV6-5	TRBJ2-3	CASRDQTWADTQYF
TRBV7-9	TRBJ1-3	CASSPNSGVSGNTIYF
TRBV20-1	TRBJ2-5	CSARDPTQPEETQYF
TRBV7-9	TRBJ2-5	CAGGTLVKETQYF
TRBV27	TRBJ2-1	CASSLTGLSYNEQFF
TRBV2	TRBJ2-3	CASSVESSIPSTDTQYF
TRBV6-6	TRBJ2-3	CATLSPGTDTQYF
TRBV7-8	TRBJ2-3	CASDRLARGSTDTQYF
TRBV4-1	TRBJ2-7	CASSQAMNYEQYF
TRBV5-1	TRBJ2-1	CASSPRPSGSQSYNEQFF
TRBV4-1	TRBJ1-1	CASSQGVLSTEAFF
TRBV29-1	TRBJ2-7	CSVEGVDEQYF
TRBV5-1	TRBJ2-1	CASSLGTSGSSYNEQFF
TRBV5-1	TRBJ2-7	CASSQPTSEQYF
TRBV9	TRBJ2-5	CASSVEHQGEETQYF
TRBV12-3/TRBV12-4	TRBJ2-5	CASSFVGVLETQYF
TRBV6-4	TRBJ2-1	CASSDSGGSSYNEQFF
TRBV11-2	TRBJ2-2	CASTGGSGELFF
TRBV9	TRBJ2-3	CASSVGWGTDTQYF
TRBV15	TRBJ1-1	CATSPSPFTNTEAFF
TRBV4-1	TRBJ1-6	CASSQDPPGQYNSPLHF
TRBV14	TRBJ2-6	CASSFGRGSGANVLTF
TRBV29-1	TRBJ2-6	CSVEARSSGANVLTF
TRBV4-2	TRBJ1-1	CASSQVIGNTEAFF
TRBV4-1	TRBJ2-5	CASGSRGSGEETQYF
TRBV7-8	TRBJ2-2	CASSSRRGVSGELFF
TRBV7-9	TRBJ2-5	CASSSSVAGAGWETQYF
TRBV11-2	TRBJ2-2	CASSLPTNTGELFF
TRBV4-1	TRBJ2-2	CASSLRSGNTGELFF